This T cell receptor beta chain was found in a study of T cells expressing NK-cell markers. Germline CDR1 and CDR2: ENHRY and SYGVKD. This CDR3 has 13 residues. Template switching by 5'RACE with UMIs generated the TCR beta cDNA. No DNA is given; TCRdb re-called the 5' RACE reads and lists each CDR3 protein once. This listing includes about 430,000 distinct CDR3 sequences. The genes are TRBV10-3 and TRBJ2-1; TCRdb reports TRBD1, a call that lacks DNA to check it against. The sample taken for sequencing was blood T cells: a sorted CD56 or NKG2C T cell subset, CD4+ or CD8+ T cells, or bulk PBMC T cells (not recorded which). This sequence originates from a woman in her forties or fifties in good health. Here the CDR3 reads CAIKNQGVDEQFF.